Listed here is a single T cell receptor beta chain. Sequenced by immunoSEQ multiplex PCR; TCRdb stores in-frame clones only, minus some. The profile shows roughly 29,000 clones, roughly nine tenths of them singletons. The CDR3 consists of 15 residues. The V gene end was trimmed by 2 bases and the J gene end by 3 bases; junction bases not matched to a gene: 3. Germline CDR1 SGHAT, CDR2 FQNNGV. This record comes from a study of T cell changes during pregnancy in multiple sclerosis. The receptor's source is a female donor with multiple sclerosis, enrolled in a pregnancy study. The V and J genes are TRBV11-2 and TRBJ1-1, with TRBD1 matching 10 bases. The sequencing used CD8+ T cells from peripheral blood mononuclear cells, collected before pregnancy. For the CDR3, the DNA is TGTGCCAGCAGCTTAATCGGGACAGGGGACACTGAAGCTTTCTTT. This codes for CASSLIGTGDTEAFF.